Each of the 28 T cell receptor beta chains below was sequenced from the same sample in a study of shared clonotypes between healthy human individuals. Assay used: immunoSEQ multiplex PCR; TCRdb lists only in-frame clones, some missing. The sample yields approximately 1,500,000 clones, roughly 97% seen once. The sample taken for sequencing was naive CD4+ T cells sorted from blood. As for subset: CD45RA+ positively selected. Receptor source: a man aged 25-40 years in good health.

This chain links TRBV15 with TRBJ2-7, with D tentatively TRBD1 or TRBD2 (5 bases each). Per germline, CDR1 LNHNV and CDR2 YYDKDF (reference sequence). V was trimmed by 0 bases and J by 6 bases, leaving 27 bases between them. This CDR3 contains 19 residues. The CDR3: CATSRDRLGQGAEKVEQYF. As DNA, the CDR3 is TGTGCCACCAGCAGAGATCGACTTGGTCAGGGAGCGGAGAAAGTCGAGCAGTACTTC. Full variable domain (outside the CDR3, taken from reference TRBV15 and TRBJ2-7): DAMVIQNPRYQVTQFGKPVTLSCSQTLNHNVMYWYQQKSSQAPKLLFHYYDKDFNNEADTPDNFQSRRPNTSFCFLDIRSPGLGDTAMYLCATSRDRLGQGAEKVEQYFGPGTRLTVT.

This clone was detected once. The chain combines TRBV4-1 with TRBJ2-2; possible D gene TRBD1, 6 bases. Between the trimmed V and J ends, which lost 2 bases and 2 bases, there was a span of 12 bases. The CDR3 sequence is 16 residues long. Germline CDR1 and CDR2: MGHRA and YSYEKL. CDR3 in DNA: TGCGCCAGCAGCCAATTAGTTGGGGGCAACACCGGGGAGCTGTTTTTT. Protein: CASSQLVGGNTGELFF.

The chain combines TRBV11-2 with TRBJ2-6; D gene unclear. V lost 2 bases, J lost 4 bases, and 9 bases lay in between. There are 15 residues in the CDR3. The germline gives CDR1 SGHAT, CDR2 FQNNGV. CDR3 residues: CASSLLRSGANVLTF. The DNA of the CDR3 is TGTGCCAGCAGCTTATTAAGGTCCGGGGCCAACGTCCTGACTTTC.

The chain recombines TRBV5-1 with TRBJ1-4, with D uncertain. Germline CDR1 reads SGHRS; CDR2 reads YFSETQ. The CDR3 runs 13 residues. Trimming pared 4 bases from V and 3 bases from J, leaving 7 bases between. CDR3 loop: CASSDGANEKLFF. The CDR3 DNA reads as TGCGCCAGCAGCGATGGGGCTAATGAAAAACTGTTTTTT.

The chain recombines TRBV4-2 with TRBJ2-2, with D maybe TRBD1 (6 bases). With 1 base removed from V and 1 base from J, the gap between germline ends came to 7 bases. Germline CDR1 reads LGHNA; CDR2 reads YNFKEQ. The CDR3 contains 15 residues. CDR3 sequence (DNA): TGTGCCAGCAGCCAAGTGGGACAGAACACCGGGGAGCTGTTTTTT. It encodes CASSQVGQNTGELFF.

V gene TRBV19 combines with J gene TRBJ1-2; 11 nucleotides match TRBD1. The germline CDR1 and CDR2 sequences are LNHDA and SQIVND (reference sequence). V lost 5 bases to trimming and J lost 8 bases; unmatched junction nucleotides: 4. The CDR3 loop spans 13 amino acids. The CDR3 nucleotides read TGTGCCAGTAGTTCCGGGACAGGGGGAGGCTACACCTTC. This translates into CASSSGTGGGYTF.

This chain joins TRBV6-6 and TRBJ1-5, with 7 bases aligning to TRBD1. There are 16 residues in the CDR3. V dropped 6 bases and J dropped 0; count of bases not matched to a gene: 8. Germline-derived CDR1 and CDR2 are MNHNY and SVGAGI (reference sequence). In DNA, the CDR3 is TGTGCCAGCAGGGATAAGGGGGCTTATAGCAATCAGCCCCAGCATTTT. This gives the protein CASRDKGAYSNQPQHF.

This chain connects TRBV5-6 to TRBJ2-5; D may be TRBD1 (5 bases). V lost 2 bases and J lost 3, with 11 bases in between. This CDR3 region has 14 residues. In germline, CDR1 is SGHDT, CDR2 YYEEEE. Here the CDR3 DNA reads TGTGCCAGCAGCTTCAGGGTTGGGGAAGAGACCCAGTACTTC. This translates into CASSFRVGEETQYF.

The V call is TRBV10-3, the J call TRBJ2-2; TRBD1 agrees at 7 bases. J lost 0 bases, V lost 2 bases, and 3 bases had no gene match. CDR1 ENHRY and CDR2 SYGVKD come from the germline V gene. The CDR3 runs to 16 residues. The CDR3: CAISELTGSNTGELFF. DNA of the CDR3: TGTGCCATCAGTGAGCTGACAGGGTCGAACACCGGGGAGCTGTTTTTT.

This clone was seen just once. V and J are TRBV29-1 and TRBJ1-4; tentative D call: TRBD1 (5 bases). V lost 2 bases, J lost 7 bases, and 8 bases lay in between. The germline gives CDR1 SQVTM, CDR2 ANQGSEA. The CDR3 is 12 amino acids. CDR3: CSVEHGAEKLFF. Written as DNA, the CDR3 is TGCAGCGTTGAACATGGGGCTGAAAAACTGTTTTTT.

V is TRBV5-1 and J is TRBJ2-1, with TRBD2 matching 11 bases. The CDR3 consists of 15 residues. V trimming: 4 bases; J trimming: 6 bases; junction bases outside the gene matches: 6. Germline V CDR1 and CDR2: SGHRS, YFSETQ. The CDR3: CASSATSGRLNEQFF. In DNA, the CDR3 is TGCGCCAGCAGCGCCACTAGCGGGAGACTCAATGAGCAGTTCTTC.

The chain links TRBV11-2 to TRBJ1-1; a weak D match, TRBD1 (6 bases). Germline values: CDR1 SGHAT, CDR2 FQNNGV. The length of the CDR3 is 16 residues. Trimming took 2 bases from V and 3 from J, leaving 16 bases between them. CDR3 sequence reads: CASSLRGPSAHTEAFF. For the CDR3, the DNA is TGTGCCAGCAGCTTACGGGGGCCCTCCGCCCACACTGAAGCTTTCTTT. The whole variable domain, filled in from reference TRBV11-2 and TRBJ1-1, reads EAGVAQSPRYKIIEKRQSVAFWCNPISGHATLYWYQQILGQGPKLLIQFQNNGVVDDSQLPKDRFSAERLKGVDSTLKIQPAKLEDSAVYLCASSLRGPSAHTEAFFGQGTRLTVV.

A remark on this clone: The DNA is omitted, as the CDR3 cannot be located on it reliably, and the CDR3 follows TCRdb's listing. CDR3 sequence: CASSSSGAEAFF. The chain couples TRBV2 to TRBJ1-1. The CDR3 length is 12 residues, termini included. The germline V gene encodes CDR1 SNHLY and CDR2 FYNNEI.

CDR3 nucleotides: TGTGCCATCAGTGAGTCGGGGACAGGAAGCTCCTACGAGCAGTACTTC. This encodes CAISESGTGSSYEQYF. V and J are TRBV10-3 and TRBJ2-7; 8 bases are shared with TRBD1. The CDR3 is made up of 16 amino acids. Germline assignment: CDR1 ENHRY and CDR2 SYGVKD. Trimming took 0 bases from V and 0 from J; bases not matched to a gene: 4.

The chain recombines TRBV6-6 with TRBJ1-1, with D unresolved. V dropped 2 bases and J dropped 1 base, with 11 bases sitting between them. The CDR3 is made up of 15 amino acids. Germline loops: CDR1 MNHNY, CDR2 SVGAGI (reference sequence). CDR3 DNA sequence: TGTGCCAGCAGTTACCCAGGACTCGGGAACACTGAAGCTTTCTTT. This translates into CASSYPGLGNTEAFF.

Details on this clone: Additional DNA sequences in this sample encode the identical CDR3. This chain connects TRBV18 to TRBJ2-5; TRBD1 aligns across 8 bases. Trimming at V came to 3 bases and at J to 2 bases, leaving 2 bases not matched to a gene. Germline V lookup: CDR1 KGHSH, CDR2 LQKENI. The CDR3 runs to 14 residues. This CDR3 is CASSPTGAQETQYF. In DNA form, the CDR3 reads TGTGCCAGCTCACCGACAGGGGCGCAAGAGACCCAGTACTTC.

This chain uses TRBV5-4 with TRBJ1-3; the match to TRBD1 covers 8 bases. Germline V CDR1 and CDR2: SGHNT, YYREEE (reference sequence). The junction had 3 bases not matched to a gene; V was cut back by 3 bases and J by 4 bases. This CDR3 region has 14 residues. This chain's CDR3 is CASSSDRAGNTIYF. For the CDR3, the DNA is TGTGCCAGCAGCTCGGACAGGGCGGGAAACACCATATATTTT.

V and J are TRBV25-1 and TRBJ2-1; TRBD1 matches 11 bases. The CDR3 length is 16 residues. Per the germline V gene, CDR1 is MGHDK and CDR2 is SYGVNS. V gave up 3 bases and J gave up 6 bases; unmatched junction bases: 7. This chain's CDR3 is CASSDYGQGARNEQFF. The DNA of the CDR3 is TGTGCCAGCAGTGATTACGGACAGGGGGCGCGCAATGAGCAGTTCTTC.

In this sample, this clone turned up once. J is TRBJ1-5 and V is TRBV6-1; D not certain. The CDR3 spans 17 residues. Germline V gene lookup returns CDR1 MNHNS and CDR2 SASEGT. Trimming removed 3 bases from V and 5 bases from J, with 20 bases in between. This chain's CDR3 is CASSEDAHLTRYQPQHF. The CDR3 DNA reads as TGTGCCAGCAGTGAGGATGCCCATCTGACTCGATATCAGCCCCAGCATTTT.

The chain is built from TRBV7-2 and TRBJ2-7; TRBD2 aligns across 7 bases. From germline, CDR1 is SGHTA and CDR2 FQGNSA. After removal of 4 bases from V and 11 bases from J, the junction contained 8 bases not matched to a gene. The CDR3 has 12 residues. The CDR3 region has the DNA TGTGCCAGCAGCTCCTACGGCGGGAGTAAGTACTTC. Protein sequence: CASSSYGGSKYF.

The V and J genes are TRBV5-1 and TRBJ2-2, with 10 bases identical to TRBD2. The V and J ends lost 4 bases and 5 bases, in that order; junction bases with no gene match: 8. This CDR3 is 16 amino acids long. Germline V lookup: CDR1 SGHRS, CDR2 YFSETQ. The DNA for the CDR3 is TGCGCCAGCAGCACCCCTAGCGGGAGCCATACCGGGGAGCTGTTTTTT. It specifies CASSTPSGSHTGELFF.

The chain joins TRBV20-1 to TRBJ1-2, with no clear D. Germline assignment: CDR1 DFQATT and CDR2 SNEGSKA (reference sequence). The CDR3 sequence is 9 residues long. V gave up 3 bases and J gave up 6 bases, with 2 bases separating them. The CDR3 is CSARDGYTF. CDR3 DNA sequence: TGCAGTGCTAGGGATGGCTACACCTTC.

V gene TRBV15 combines with J gene TRBJ2-7; the D is unclear. V lost 0 bases and J 1 base, leaving 10 bases between the germline ends. The CDR3 is made up of 15 amino acids. The V gene's germline CDR1 is LNHNV and CDR2 YYDKDF (reference sequence). The CDR3 protein is CATSRDNTRSYEQYF. The CDR3 DNA is TGTGCCACCAGCAGAGATAACACCAGATCCTACGAGCAGTACTTC.

Here the CDR3 reads CASSLLFAETQYF. CDR3 sequence (DNA): TGTGCCAGCAGTTTATTATTTGCAGAGACCCAGTACTTC. The V call is TRBV28, the J call TRBJ2-5; D unclear. The CDR3 extends over 13 amino acids. Trimming took 1 base from V and 4 from J, leaving 7 bases between them. Per germline, CDR1 MDHEN and CDR2 SYDVKM.

The chain combines TRBV7-2 with TRBJ2-7; the D gene is possibly TRBD2 (5 bases). CDR3 length: 15 residues. The V end was cut by 1 base, the J end by 2 bases, with 12 bases between. The germline V gene encodes CDR1 SGHTA and CDR2 FQGNSA. The CDR3 DNA reads TGTGCCAGCAGCTTAGTTCCGGGAACCACCTACGAGCAGTACTTC. Protein: CASSLVPGTTYEQYF. The whole variable domain, filled in from reference TRBV7-2 and TRBJ2-7, reads GAGVSQSPSNKVTEKGKDVELRCDPISGHTALYWYRQSLGQGLEFLIYFQGNSAPDKSGLPSDRFSAERTGGSVSTLTIQRTQQEDSAVYLCASSLVPGTTYEQYFGPGTRLTVT.

The V call is TRBV10-3, the J call TRBJ2-7; 11 nucleotides agree with TRBD1. This CDR3 has 13 residues. J lost 6 bases, V lost 4 bases, and 2 bases had no gene match. The V gene's germline CDR1 is ENHRY and CDR2 SYGVKD. As DNA, the CDR3 is TGTGCCATCAGTGGGACAGGGGGCATCGAGCAGTACTTC. It specifies CAISGTGGIEQYF.

This clone was observed a single time. The V gene is TRBV5-5, the J gene TRBJ2-5; maybe TRBD1 (6 bases). V lost 4 bases to trimming and J lost 7 bases, with 20 bases between them. Germline CDR1 SGHKS, CDR2 YYEKEE (reference sequence). The CDR3 length is 15 residues. The CDR3 bases are TGTGCCAGCAGCGAGACCGGGACACAAGGACGGACCCAGTACTTC. It encodes CASSETGTQGRTQYF.

The V and J genes are TRBV28 and TRBJ1-1; D may be TRBD1 (6 bases). V lost 3 bases to trimming and J lost 3 bases, with 11 bases between them. The CDR3 has 14 amino acids. Germline values: CDR1 MDHEN, CDR2 SYDVKM. CDR3 region: CASSFQGRDTEAFF. In DNA form, the CDR3 reads TGTGCCAGCAGTTTTCAGGGGCGGGACACTGAAGCTTTCTTT.